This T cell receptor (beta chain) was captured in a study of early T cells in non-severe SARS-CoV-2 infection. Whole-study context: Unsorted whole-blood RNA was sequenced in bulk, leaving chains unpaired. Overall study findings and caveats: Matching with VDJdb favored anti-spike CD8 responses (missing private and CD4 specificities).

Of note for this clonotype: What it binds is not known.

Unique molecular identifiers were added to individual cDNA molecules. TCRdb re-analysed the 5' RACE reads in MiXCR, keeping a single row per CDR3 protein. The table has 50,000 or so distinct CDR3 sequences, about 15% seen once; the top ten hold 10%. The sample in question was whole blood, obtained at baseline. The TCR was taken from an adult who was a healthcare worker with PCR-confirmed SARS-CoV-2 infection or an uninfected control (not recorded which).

CDR3 sequence (DNA): TGCAGTGCCTCGGACCCACTCACCGGGGAGCTGTTTTTT. It is translated as CSASDPLTGELFF. V is TRBV20-1 and J is TRBJ2-2; D gene ambiguous. V lost 6 bases and J lost 4, with 12 bases in between. From germline, CDR1 is DFQATT and CDR2 SNEGSKA (reference sequence). This CDR3 is 13 amino acids long.